This entry lists 4 T cell receptor beta chains sequenced from one sample in a study of OX40 agonist ivuxolimab in advanced cancers. Sequencing was performed with immunoSEQ multiplex PCR; in TCRdb, only in-frame clones are kept and a portion is missing. The data contain around 68,000 clones, approximately 90% of them seen just once; the ten biggest clones take up less than 3.5%. The sample in question was CD4+ or CD8+ T cells sorted from blood, obtained in a trial of the OX40 agonist ivuxolimab. The receptors derive from an adult with an advanced solid tumor such as melanoma, head and neck, liver or kidney cancer.

The chain joins TRBV10-3 to TRBJ2-1; the match to TRBD2 covers 9 bases. J was trimmed by 4 bases and V by 4 bases; bases with no gene match: 14. CDR3 length equals 18 residues. Per the germline V gene, CDR1 is ENHRY and CDR2 is SYGVKD. The CDR3 loop reads CAISAGSWREGLYNEQFF. The DNA of the CDR3 is TGTGCCATCAGTGCCGGAAGTTGGCGGGAGGGCCTTTACAATGAGCAGTTCTTC.

The chain uses TRBV2 and TRBJ2-4; no firm D call. Germline V CDR1 and CDR2: SNHLY, FYNNEI. Trimming stripped 5 bases from V and 9 bases from J, with 23 bases between. The CDR3 contains 16 residues. Written as DNA, the CDR3 is TGTGCCAGCAGTTCCATCCTCGGGCAGAGATCGGGCATTCAGTACTTC. Translation: CASSSILGQRSGIQYF. The full variable domain, rest sourced from reference TRBV2 and TRBJ2-4, is EPEVTQTPSHQVTQMGQEVILRCVPISNHLYFYWYRQILGQKVEFLVSFYNNEISEKSEIFDDQFSVERPDGSNFTLKIRSTKLEDSAMYFCASSSILGQRSGIQYFGAGTRLSVL.

This clone appeared once. The chain recombines TRBV6-5 with TRBJ2-1; 9 nucleotides match TRBD2. After removal of 6 bases from V and 4 bases from J, the junction contained 10 bases not matched to a gene. CDR3 length: 16 amino acids. CDR1 is MNHEY, CDR2 SVGAGI, per germline. The CDR3 nucleotides are TGTGCCAGCAGCTACGAGGAACTAGCGGGTTACAATGAGCAGTTCTTC. Encoded protein: CASSYEELAGYNEQFF.

The V gene is TRBV9, the J gene TRBJ2-3; TRBD2 aligns across 7 bases. J lost 0 bases, V lost 0 bases, and 7 bases had no gene match. Germline V gene lookup returns CDR1 SGDLS and CDR2 YYNGEE. CDR3 length equals 17 residues. CDR3 residues: CASSVEGGRYSTDTQYF. The CDR3 DNA reads as TGTGCCAGCAGCGTAGAGGGCGGGAGATACAGCACAGATACGCAGTATTTT.